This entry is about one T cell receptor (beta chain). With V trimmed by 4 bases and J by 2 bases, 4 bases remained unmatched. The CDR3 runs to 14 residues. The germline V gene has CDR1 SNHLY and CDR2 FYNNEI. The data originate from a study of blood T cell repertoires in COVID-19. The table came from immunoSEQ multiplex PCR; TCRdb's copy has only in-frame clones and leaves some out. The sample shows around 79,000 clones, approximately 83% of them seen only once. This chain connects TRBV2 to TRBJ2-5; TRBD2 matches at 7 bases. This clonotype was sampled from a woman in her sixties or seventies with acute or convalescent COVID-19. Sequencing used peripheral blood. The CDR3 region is CASSAQRGQETQYF. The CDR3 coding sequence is TGTGCCAGCAGTGCTCAGCGGGGTCAAGAGACCCAGTACTTC.